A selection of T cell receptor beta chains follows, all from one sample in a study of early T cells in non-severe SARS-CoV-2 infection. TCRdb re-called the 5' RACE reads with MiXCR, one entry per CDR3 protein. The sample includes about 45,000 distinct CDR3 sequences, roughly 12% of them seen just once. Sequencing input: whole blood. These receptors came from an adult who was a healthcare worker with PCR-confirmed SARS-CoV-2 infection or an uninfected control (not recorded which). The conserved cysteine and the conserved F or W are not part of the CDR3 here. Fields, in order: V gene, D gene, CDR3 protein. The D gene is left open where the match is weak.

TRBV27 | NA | ASSLSGANVLT
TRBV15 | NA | ATSRGSDTGELF
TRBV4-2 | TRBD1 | ASSQEPQGAGYGYT
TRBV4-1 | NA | ASSSYGGLSYGYT
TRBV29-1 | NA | SAAARGALSNEQF
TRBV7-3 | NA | ASSLLRDAEAF
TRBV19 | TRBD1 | ASTPGTGSDTQY
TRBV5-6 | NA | ASSRFTGEKLF
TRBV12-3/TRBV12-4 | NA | ASSPGDRQY
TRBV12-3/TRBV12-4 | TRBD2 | ASSRGTSAANEQF
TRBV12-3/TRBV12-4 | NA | ASSLTNEKLF
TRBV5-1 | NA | ASSLVGQTNTEAF
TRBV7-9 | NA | ASSTAEVRGETQY
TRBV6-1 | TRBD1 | AAGTGGLQPQH
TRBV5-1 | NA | ASSLAGQNTGELF
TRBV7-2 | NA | ASSLADLGDTQY
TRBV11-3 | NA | ASQGQAGTEAF
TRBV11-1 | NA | ASSLVLAGELF
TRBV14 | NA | ASSHLGAEYYEQY
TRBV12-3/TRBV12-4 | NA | ASSLGQPTGYT
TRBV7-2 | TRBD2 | ASSSGLAEGVRQF
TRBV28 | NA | ASSFGTEAF
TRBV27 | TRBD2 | ASRAGGLSYEQY
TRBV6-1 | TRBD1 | ASSLDRGLT
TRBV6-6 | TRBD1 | ASSLGQGTGELF
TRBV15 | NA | ATSRRVKETQY
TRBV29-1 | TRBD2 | SVREGSYEQY
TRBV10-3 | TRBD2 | AIKAGVGTDTQY
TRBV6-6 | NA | ASSYERGLEAF
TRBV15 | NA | ATSFRGARQPQH
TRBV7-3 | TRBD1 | ASSLLSADRGNSPLH
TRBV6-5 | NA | ASSYMGGDYEQY
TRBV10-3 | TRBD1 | AISPGTGGFGNTIY
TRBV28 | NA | ASSSGPGNTIY
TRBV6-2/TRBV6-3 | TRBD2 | ASSKPTSGSVGIQY
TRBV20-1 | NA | SAREFGQNSNQPQH
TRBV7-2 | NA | ASSTGTQVIYEQY
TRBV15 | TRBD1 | ATSSRDRVYNEQF
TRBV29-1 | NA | SVEGRVDTQY
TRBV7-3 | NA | ASSPHGSGAKNIQY
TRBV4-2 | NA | ASSQERENTIY
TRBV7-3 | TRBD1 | ASSLRTGAVNEQF
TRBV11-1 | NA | ASSYRSEAF
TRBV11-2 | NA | ASNTLQPNWGQGTC
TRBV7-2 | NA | ASSPKIGSNQPQH
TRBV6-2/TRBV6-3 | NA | ASSLYYPQDFTDTQY
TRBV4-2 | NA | ASSQLHTGELF
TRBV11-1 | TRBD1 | ASSPRQGQYEQY
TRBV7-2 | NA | ASSLGRVSSYEQY
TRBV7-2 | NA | ASSSDGQPPLH